This T cell receptor (beta chain) was identified during a study of cytotoxic CD8 clonotypes in ibrutinib-treated CLL. Study-wide context: After median about 71 months, roughly 14 stayed in remission, approximately twelve progressed; responses roughly 25 partial, 2 complete.

TCRdb keeps only in-frame clones here, not all; method: immunoSEQ multiplex PCR. The sample carries about 84,000 clones, 86% recorded once. The receptor was isolated from a human donor with chronic lymphocytic leukemia. Sequenced material: PBMCs, taken before ibrutinib treatment.

This chain's CDR3 is CASSQAQTGGADTEAFF. In DNA, the CDR3 is TGCGCCAGCAGCCAAGCCCAGACAGGGGGCGCTGACACTGAAGCTTTCTTT. This rearrangement joins TRBV4-1 to TRBJ1-1; 10 bases agree with TRBD1. V shed 1 base, J shed 3 bases, and the junction held 8 bases outside the gene matches. The CDR3 length is 17 residues. The germline V gene encodes CDR1 MGHRA and CDR2 YSYEKL.